This TCR beta chain emerged from a study of blood T cell repertoires in COVID-19. From germline, CDR1 is SGHRS and CDR2 YFSETQ. V was shortened by 4 bases and J by 7 bases, with 12 bases between the two germline ends. CDR3 size: 14 residues. TCRdb's copy holds only in-frame clones and misses some; the assay was immunoSEQ multiplex PCR. Seen here are around 140,000 clones, 60% to 85% observed once, and the top ten hold 15% to 20%. The source of this sequence is a man between 45 and 60 years old with acute or convalescent COVID-19. The specimen sequenced was peripheral blood. The J gene is TRBJ1-6, the V gene TRBV5-1; possible D gene TRBD1, 6 bases. This chain's CDR3 is CASSAEQGNSPLHF. In DNA form, the CDR3 reads TGCGCCAGCAGCGCGGAACAGGGAAATTCACCCCTCCACTTT.